The 23 T cell receptor beta chains listed next were all sequenced from one sample in a study of a mutant IDH1 vaccine in newly diagnosed glioma (dated by TCRdb to the early 2020s). The library was generated by the immunoSEQ multiplex PCR assay. TCRdb provides this immuneACCESS table in a form limited to in-frame rearrangements. Some clones are lacking; in checked studies, under half of them reflect an unresolved V gene, and why the rest are absent is not known. The sample profile shows about 12,000 clones; around 90% of them were found once. The leading ten clones occupy more than 4.5% of the sample. These receptors' antigens are unknown. The time point label, read with the paper, signifies: week 5, during vaccination. Each vaccine dose, consisting of 300 ug of a 20-mer mutant IDH1 peptide in Montanide, was administered subcutaneously with topical imiquimod. The sequencing used PBMCs, collected from a glioma patient whose treatment included an IDH1 peptide vaccine. Source of these receptors: a woman aged 40 to 50 with glioma. Some clones in this sample may be carry-over from other donors' samples.

The V gene is TRBV6-6, the J gene TRBJ2-1, with a tentative D call TRBD2 (5 bases). The CDR3 is 13 residues long. V dropped 5 bases and J dropped 2 bases, with 7 bases sitting between them. Germline V gene sequence: CDR1 MNHNY, CDR2 SVGAGI (reference sequence). Written as DNA, the CDR3 is TGTGCCAGCAGTGAGGGCCCCTACAATGAGCAGTTCTTC. Translating it yields CASSEGPYNEQFF.

This clone occurred once. The chain couples TRBV27 to TRBJ2-7, with 9 bases that match TRBD1. V lost 4 bases to trimming and J lost 3 bases; unmatched junction nucleotides: 4. The CDR3 contains 14 residues. CDR1 and CDR2 from the germline V gene are MNHEY and SMNVEV (reference sequence). This CDR3 reads CASSSLTGGYEQYF. In DNA, the CDR3 is TGTGCCAGCAGTTCCCTGACAGGGGGCTACGAGCAGTACTTC.

The chain uses TRBV25-1 and TRBJ2-3; 7 bases map to TRBD1. V shed 0 bases and J 2 bases; nucleotides not matched to a gene: 2. This CDR3 is built from 15 residues. Germline CDR1 is MGHDK and CDR2 is SYGVNS. This CDR3 reads CASSEYRGNTDTQYF. CDR3 nucleotide sequence: TGTGCCAGCAGTGAATACAGGGGGAACACAGATACGCAGTATTTT.

The chain couples TRBV5-1 to TRBJ2-5; 15 bases line up with TRBD2. The J segment lost 5 bases and the V segment lost 4 bases, leaving 6 bases of the junction unmatched. The CDR3 is 16 residues long. CDR1 and CDR2 from the germline V gene are SGHRS and YFSETQ. CDR3 protein: CASSLWTSGRGETQYF. CDR3 DNA sequence: TGCGCCAGCAGCCTCTGGACTAGCGGGAGGGGTGAGACCCAGTACTTC.

This clone came up a few times. The V and J genes are TRBV2 and TRBJ1-1, with D possibly being TRBD1 (5 bases). In germline, CDR1 is SNHLY, CDR2 FYNNEI. V was cut by 10 bases and J by 1 base, with 10 bases left in between. This CDR3 comprises 12 residues. CDR3: CATGTANTEAFF. CDR3 nucleotides: TGTGCCACAGGGACGGCGAACACTGAAGCTTTCTTT.

This chain's CDR3 is CASSAGGGELFF. DNA of the CDR3: TGTGCCAGCAGCGCGGGGGGCGGGGAGCTGTTTTTT. This chain joins TRBV7-9 and TRBJ2-2, with 8 bases aligning to TRBD2. This CDR3 contains 12 residues. Germline CDR1 SEHNR, CDR2 FQNEAQ (reference sequence). V trimming: 5 bases; J trimming: 7 bases; junction bases outside the gene matches: 0.

This clone has just one count. This chain connects TRBV27 to TRBJ2-2; perhaps TRBD2 as D (6 bases). This CDR3 comprises 14 residues. The germline gives CDR1 MNHEY, CDR2 SMNVEV (reference sequence). V lost 3 bases and J lost 8, with 13 bases in between. The CDR3 loop is CASSFGGLGGELFF. In DNA, the CDR3 is TGTGCCAGCAGTTTCGGGGGATTAGGGGGGGAGCTGTTTTTT.

The genes are TRBV10-1 and TRBJ1-1, with D possibly being TRBD1 (5 bases). The length of the CDR3 is 13 residues. Deletions cut 6 bases from V and 3 bases from J, with 11 bases between. Germline CDR1 WNHNN, CDR2 SYGVQD (reference sequence). The CDR3: CASRRDFDTEAFF. The DNA of the CDR3 is TGCGCCAGCAGGAGGGACTTTGACACTGAAGCTTTCTTT.

The CDR3 nucleotides are TGTGCCAGCAGCCACTTAGCGGGCCTAGGGGCCGGGGAGCTGTTTTTT. Amino acid sequence: CASSHLAGLGAGELFF. This chain links TRBV7-9 with TRBJ2-2, with 7 bases identical to TRBD2. This CDR3 region has 16 residues. Germline V lookup: CDR1 SEHNR, CDR2 FQNEAQ (reference sequence). V lost 5 bases to trimming and J lost 6 bases; unmatched junction nucleotides: 12.

This chain links TRBV7-9 with TRBJ1-1; the D is unclear. The germline gives CDR1 SEHNR, CDR2 FQNEAQ (reference sequence). The CDR3 has 14 residues. The V end lost 3 bases, the J end lost 0 bases, and 8 bases lay between the germline ends. In DNA, the CDR3 is TGTGCCAGCAGCTTGCAGGCGATGAACACTGAAGCTTTCTTT. Protein product: CASSLQAMNTEAFF.

CDR3 bases: TGTGCCTGGAACAAACAGGCCTCTAATGAAAAACTGTTTTTT. It yields the protein CAWNKQASNEKLFF. The gene calls are TRBV30 and TRBJ1-4, with D tentatively TRBD1 (5 bases). Trimming stripped 4 bases from V and 3 bases from J, with 12 bases between. The V gene's germline CDR1 is GTSNPN and CDR2 SVGIG (reference sequence). The CDR3 has 14 amino acids.

This sequence joins TRBV2 and TRBJ2-2; D not resolved. V was cut by 6 bases and J by 3 bases, with 8 bases left in between. The germline V gene encodes CDR1 SNHLY and CDR2 FYNNEI. The CDR3 covers 13 residues. The CDR3 loop is CASRDWDTGELFF. DNA for the CDR3: TGTGCCAGCAGGGATTGGGACACCGGGGAGCTGTTTTTT.

The genes are TRBV28 and TRBJ2-1; D is uncertain. The V gene's germline CDR1 is MDHEN and CDR2 SYDVKM. This CDR3 spans 12 amino acids. Trimming stripped 4 bases from V and 9 bases from J, with 10 bases between. This CDR3 reads CASSSSVGEQFF. The CDR3 nucleotides are TGTGCCAGCAGTTCCTCGGTGGGTGAGCAGTTCTTC. Based on the CDR3 plus reference TRBV28 and TRBJ2-1, the full variable domain is DVKVTQSSRYLVKRTGEKVFLECVQDMDHENMFWYRQDPGLGLRLIYFSYDVKMKEKGDIPEGYSVSREKKERFSLILESASTNQTSMYLCASSSSVGEQFFGPGTRLTVL.

V usage is TRBV6-1 and J usage is TRBJ1-2; 10 nucleotides agree with TRBD1. The V and J ends lost 4 bases and 6 bases, in that order; junction bases with no gene match: 5. CDR1 is MNHNS and CDR2 is SASEGT in the germline V gene. The length of the CDR3 is 14 residues. In nucleotides, the CDR3 is TGTGCCAGCAGTGGGGACAGGGGAAGGGATGGCTACACCTTC. Its protein is CASSGDRGRDGYTF.

The CDR3 nucleotides read TGTGCCATCAGGGAAGGGGGAGCTGGTGAAAAACTGTTTTTT. Residues: CAIREGGAGEKLFF. The chain joins TRBV10-3 to TRBJ1-4, with D perhaps matching TRBD1 (6 bases). The CDR3 runs to 14 residues. V was pared by 6 bases and J by 7 bases, with 15 bases between. Per the germline V gene, CDR1 is ENHRY and CDR2 is SYGVKD.

This chain joins TRBV15 and TRBJ2-1; possibly TRBD1 or TRBD2 for D (5 bases each). Germline V gives CDR1 LNHNV, CDR2 YYDKDF (reference sequence). The V end lost 0 bases, the J end lost 15 bases, and 15 bases lay between the germline ends. The CDR3 is 13 residues long. CDR3: CATSRDQSGTSFF. The CDR3 DNA sequence: TGTGCCACCAGCAGAGATCAGTCAGGGACCTCGTTCTTC.

The J gene is TRBJ2-3, the V gene TRBV28; unclear D gene. Germline values: CDR1 MDHEN, CDR2 SYDVKM. V lost 2 bases and J 2 bases, leaving 11 bases between the germline ends. This CDR3 contains 15 residues. The CDR3 reads CASSLRQSFTDTQYF. The DNA for the CDR3 is TGTGCCAGCAGTTTAAGGCAGTCCTTCACAGATACGCAGTATTTT.

The chain carries TRBV7-9 and TRBJ2-1; tentatively, D is TRBD1 (5 bases). The CDR3 consists of 11 residues. The V gene lost 1 base and the J gene lost 15 bases, with 10 bases spanning the gap. Germline V gene lookup returns CDR1 SEHNR and CDR2 FQNEAQ (reference sequence). This chain's CDR3 is CASSLVRVPFF. Written as DNA, the CDR3 is TGTGCCAGCAGCTTAGTCAGGGTGCCGTTCTTC.

The V and J genes are TRBV6-5 and TRBJ1-1; D might be TRBD1 (5 bases). Germline V lookup: CDR1 MNHEY, CDR2 SVGAGI. CDR3 length equals 13 residues. The germline V and J ends were trimmed by 7 bases and 7 bases, with 16 bases remaining between them. The CDR3 loop is CASKGAGGGEAFF. CDR3 nucleotide sequence: TGTGCCAGCAAAGGCGCCGGCGGGGGTGAAGCTTTCTTT.

The chain has TRBV4-1 and TRBJ1-4; TRBD1 matches at 9 bases. CDR1 is MGHRA and CDR2 is YSYEKL in the germline V gene. Germline trimming cut 5 bases from V and 8 bases from J; bases unmatched to any gene: 9. CDR3 length: 15 amino acids. CDR3 region: CASSSREDRGEKLFF. CDR3 bases: TGCGCCAGCAGCTCTCGCGAGGACAGGGGCGAAAAACTGTTTTTT.

The chain joins TRBV27 to TRBJ2-6, with a weak D call TRBD1 (6 bases). The germline V gene has CDR1 MNHEY and CDR2 SMNVEV (reference sequence). Trimming left V 5 bases short and J 4 bases short, with 18 bases between. This CDR3 region has 17 residues. CDR3 in DNA: TGTGCCAGCAGTCCGCCTAACAGGGAGTACGGGGCCAACGTCCTGACTTTC. Its protein is CASSPPNREYGANVLTF.

The chain employs TRBV30 and TRBJ2-3; D perhaps matches TRBD1 (6 bases). CDR3 length equals 16 residues. Germline values: CDR1 GTSNPN, CDR2 SVGIG (reference sequence). Trimming took off 3 bases at V and 3 bases at J, with 19 bases between the two ends. The CDR3 region has the DNA TGTGCCTGGAGAGCGGCAGGGGTGTATGGGACAGATACGCAGTATTTT. Protein: CAWRAAGVYGTDTQYF.

The CDR3 is CATSRDRGSYNEQFF. CDR3 nucleotides: TGTGCCACCAGCAGAGATAGAGGCAGTTACAATGAGCAGTTCTTC. The chain employs TRBV15 and TRBJ2-1; unclear D gene. The CDR3 has 15 amino acids. The V end lost 0 bases, the J end lost 4 bases, and 10 bases lay between the germline ends. Germline CDR1 LNHNV, CDR2 YYDKDF (reference sequence).